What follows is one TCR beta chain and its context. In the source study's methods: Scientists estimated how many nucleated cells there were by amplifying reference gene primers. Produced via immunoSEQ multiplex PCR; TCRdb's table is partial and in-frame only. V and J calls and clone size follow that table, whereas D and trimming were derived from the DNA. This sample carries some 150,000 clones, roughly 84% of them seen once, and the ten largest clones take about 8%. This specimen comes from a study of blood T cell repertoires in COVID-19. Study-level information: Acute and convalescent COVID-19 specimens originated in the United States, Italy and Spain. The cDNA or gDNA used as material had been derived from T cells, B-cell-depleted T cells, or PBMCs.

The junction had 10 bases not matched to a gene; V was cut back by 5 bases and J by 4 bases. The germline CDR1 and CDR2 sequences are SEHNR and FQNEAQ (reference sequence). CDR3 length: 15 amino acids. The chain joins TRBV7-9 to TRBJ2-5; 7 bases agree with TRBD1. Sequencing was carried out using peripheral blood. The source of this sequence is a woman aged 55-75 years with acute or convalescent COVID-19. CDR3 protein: CASSPSEGAGETQYF. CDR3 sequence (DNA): TGTGCCAGCAGCCCTTCTGAGGGGGCCGGAGAGACCCAGTACTTC.